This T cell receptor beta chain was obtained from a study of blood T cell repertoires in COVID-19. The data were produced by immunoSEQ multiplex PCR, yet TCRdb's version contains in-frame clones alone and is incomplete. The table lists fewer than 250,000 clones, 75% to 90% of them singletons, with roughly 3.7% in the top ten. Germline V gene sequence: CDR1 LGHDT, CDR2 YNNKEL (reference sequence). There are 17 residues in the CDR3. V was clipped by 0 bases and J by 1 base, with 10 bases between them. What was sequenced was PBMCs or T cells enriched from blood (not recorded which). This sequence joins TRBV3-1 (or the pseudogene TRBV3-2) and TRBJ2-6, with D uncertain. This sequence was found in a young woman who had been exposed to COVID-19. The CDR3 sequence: CASSQDWAQSGANVLTF. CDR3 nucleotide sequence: TGTGCCAGCAGCCAAGATTGGGCACAGTCTGGGGCCAACGTCCTGACTTTC.